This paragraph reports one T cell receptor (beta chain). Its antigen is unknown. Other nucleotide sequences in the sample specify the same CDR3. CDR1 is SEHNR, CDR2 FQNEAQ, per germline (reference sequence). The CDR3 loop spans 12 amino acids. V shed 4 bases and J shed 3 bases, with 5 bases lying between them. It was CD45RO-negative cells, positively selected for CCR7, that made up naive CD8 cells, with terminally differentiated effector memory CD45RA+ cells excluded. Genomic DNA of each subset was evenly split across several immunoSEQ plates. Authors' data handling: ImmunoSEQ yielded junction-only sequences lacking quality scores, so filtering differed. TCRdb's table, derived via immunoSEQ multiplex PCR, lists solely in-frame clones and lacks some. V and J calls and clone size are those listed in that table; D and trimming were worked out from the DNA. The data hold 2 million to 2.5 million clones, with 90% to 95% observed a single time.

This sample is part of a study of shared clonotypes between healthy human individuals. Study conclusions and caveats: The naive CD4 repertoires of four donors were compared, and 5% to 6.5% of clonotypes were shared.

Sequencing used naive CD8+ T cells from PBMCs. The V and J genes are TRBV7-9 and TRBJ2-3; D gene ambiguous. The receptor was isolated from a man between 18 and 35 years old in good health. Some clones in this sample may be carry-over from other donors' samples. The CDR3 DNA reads TGTGCCAGCAGCTCCTTTACAGATACGCAGTATTTT. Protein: CASSSFTDTQYF.